Listed below are T cell receptor beta chains from one sample, sequenced in a study of cytomegalovirus exposure and HLA in healthy donors. Assay used: immunoSEQ multiplex PCR; TCRdb lists only in-frame clones, some missing. The sample includes around 130,000 clones, around 82% of them seen just once. Sequenced material: PBMCs. All receptors derive from a boy aged 5-17 years in good health and CMV-seronegative. Each CDR3 is given with its conserved first and last residue. Fields, in order: D gene, V gene, clone size, J gene, CDR3 protein, CDR3 DNA. D genes are given only for firm matches. Clone size is shown for a subset of rows, as once, few, many or a class of expanded clone.

>TRBD1|TRBV12-5|-|TRBJ2-1
CASEGGSWSSYNEQFF
TGTGCTAGTGAAGGGGGCAGTTGGAGTTCCTACAATGAGCAGTTCTTC
>-|TRBV4-1|-|TRBJ2-3
CASSTGTSPRGTQYF
TGCGCCAGCAGCACAGGGACAAGTCCCAGGGGTACGCAGTATTTT
>-|TRBV25-1|-|TRBJ2-1
CASSDKRERYNEQFF
TGTGCCAGCAGTGATAAGAGAGAGCGTTACAATGAGCAGTTCTTC
>TRBD2|TRBV4-2|-|TRBJ2-2
CASSQDHVAGGFGELFF
TGTGCCAGCAGCCAAGATCATGTAGCGGGAGGATTCGGGGAGCTGTTTTTT
>TRBD2|TRBV7-9|-|TRBJ2-2
CSSRGVLAGVTGELFF
TGTTCCAGCAGGGGTGTACTAGCGGGAGTCACCGGGGAGCTGTTTTTT
>-|TRBV4-3|once|TRBJ2-7
CASSQEGRGRYEQYF
TGCGCCAGCAGCCAAGAGGGCAGGGGGAGGTACGAGCAGTACTTC
>-|TRBV19|-|TRBJ1-5
CASSIVGRGSHQPQHF
TGTGCCAGTAGTATAGTCGGCCGGGGTAGTCATCAGCCCCAGCATTTT
>-|TRBV5-8|-|TRBJ1-2
CASSVGWEYGYTF
TGTGCCAGCAGCGTTGGTTGGGAGTATGGCTACACCTTC
>TRBD1|TRBV5-1|-|TRBJ2-7
CASSPGQGRSYEQYF
TGCGCCAGCAGCCCGGGACAGGGAAGGTCCTACGAGCAGTACTTC
>-|TRBV5-6|-|TRBJ2-7
CASSYNYEQYF
TGTGCCAGCAGCTACAACTACGAGCAGTACTTC
>-|TRBV7-3|-|TRBJ2-2
CASVHSESTGELFF
TGTGCCAGCGTTCACAGTGAGTCGACCGGGGAGCTGTTTTTT
>-|TRBV12-2|-|TRBJ1-1
CASRLHPGQGRF
TGTGCAAGTCGCTTACACCCGGGACAGGGTAGGTTC
>TRBD2|TRBV19|once|TRBJ2-1
CASSIARLAGLSYNEQFF
TGTGCCAGTAGTATAGCTCGACTAGCGGGCCTCTCCTACAATGAGCAGTTCTTC
>TRBD2|TRBV4-3|-|TRBJ2-7
CASSQDIALAGSYEQYF
TGCGCCAGCAGCCAAGATATCGCGCTAGCGGGATCCTACGAGCAGTACTTC
>-|TRBV5-8|-|TRBJ2-1
CASSKGGGNYNEQFF
TGTGCCAGCAGCAAGGGGGGGGGAAATTACAATGAGCAGTTCTTC
>-|TRBV4-2|-|TRBJ2-7
CASSPGTGFTAYEQYF
TGTGCCAGCAGCCCGGGAACGGGGTTTACCGCCTACGAGCAGTACTTC
>-|TRBV9|-|TRBJ2-2
CASSVAQVFTGELFF
TGTGCCAGCAGCGTAGCTCAGGTTTTCACCGGGGAGCTGTTTTTT
>-|TRBV4-3|-|TRBJ1-1
CASSQYQGRSEAFF
TGCGCCAGCAGCCAATACCAGGGTAGGTCTGAAGCTTTCTTT
>-|TRBV25-1|-|TRBJ1-3
CASSESGVLGNTIYF
TGTGCCAGCAGTGAATCGGGGGTCTTAGGAAACACCATATATTTT
>-|TRBV18|-|TRBJ2-5
CASSWPDQETQYF
TGTGCCAGCTCATGGCCAGACCAAGAGACCCAGTACTTC
>TRBD1|TRBV9|-|TRBJ1-2
CASSRIPGQDRYGYPF
TGTGCCAGCAGCCGTATCCCGGGACAGGACCGCTATGGCTACCCCTTC
>TRBD1|TRBV7-6|-|TRBJ2-2
CASSFGTGVTGELFF
TGTGCCAGCAGCTTCGGGACAGGGGTCACCGGGGAGCTGTTTTTT
>TRBD2|TRBV6-1|-|TRBJ2-6
CASSERGLAGANVLTF
TGTGCCAGCAGTGAAAGGGGACTAGCTGGGGCCAACGTCCTGACTTTC
>TRBD1|TRBV19|-|TRBJ2-1
CASSPPGQYNEQFF
TGTGCCAGTAGTCCTCCGGGACAGTACAATGAGCAGTTCTTC
>-|TRBV5-6|-|TRBJ2-1
CASTALTPSSYNEQFF
TGTGCCAGCACCGCCCTGACACCAAGCTCCTACAATGAGCAGTTCTTC
>-|TRBV27|-|TRBJ2-7
CASSPFGSYEQYF
TGTGCCAGCAGTCCATTCGGGTCCTACGAGCAGTACTTC
>-|TRBV2|-|TRBJ1-4
CASSVSGVTNEKLFF
TGTGCCAGCAGTGTATCGGGGGTAACAAATGAAAAACTGTTTTTT
>TRBD1|TRBV7-2|-|TRBJ2-1
CASSLIGGQGVDEQFF
TGTGCCAGCAGCTTAATTGGAGGACAGGGGGTTGATGAGCAGTTCTTC
>-|TRBV13|-|TRBJ2-5
CASSRRTYQETQYF
TGTGCCAGCAGCCGGAGAACGTACCAAGAGACCCAGTACTTC
>-|TRBV7-3|-|TRBJ2-1
CASSLGSGVNEQFF
TGTGCCAGCAGCTTAGGTTCGGGGGTGAATGAGCAGTTCTTC
>-|TRBV29-1|once|TRBJ1-4
CSALGGNEKLFF
TGCAGCGCCCTCGGCGGTAATGAAAAACTGTTTTTT
>-|TRBV9|-|TRBJ1-2
CASSVDETEFRRYGYTF
TGTGCCAGCAGCGTAGATGAGACGGAGTTTAGGAGGTATGGCTACACCTTC
>TRBD1|TRBV7-7|-|TRBJ1-3
CAIPLLGGTDFSGNTIYF
TGTGCTATCCCTCTCCTCGGCGGGACAGATTTCTCTGGAAACACCATATATTTT
>TRBD2|TRBV5-1|-|TRBJ2-1
CASSPGTSVEQFF
TGCGCCAGCAGCCCCGGGACTAGTGTTGAGCAGTTCTTC
>-|TRBV6-6|-|TRBJ2-7
CASSYSNEQYF
TGTGCCAGCAGTTACTCCAACGAGCAGTACTTC
>TRBD1|TRBV6-1|-|TRBJ2-2
CASRPGQGFAGELFF
TGTGCCAGCAGACCGGGACAGGGGTTTGCCGGGGAGCTGTTTTTT
>TRBD1|TRBV10-3|-|TRBJ2-3
CAIDVQGAGNSDTQYF
TGTGCCATCGATGTGCAGGGGGCTGGTAATTCCGATACGCAGTATTTT
>-|TRBV4-3|-|TRBJ2-3
CASSQRSTDTQYF
TGCGCCAGCAGCCAGCGGAGCACAGATACGCAGTATTTT
>-|TRBV29-1|-|TRBJ2-5
CSVEARQATTQYF
TGCAGCGTTGAAGCGAGACAAGCCACGACCCAGTACTTC
>-|TRBV5-4|-|TRBJ2-7
CASSSPSAREQYF
TGTGCCAGCAGCTCCCCTAGCGCTCGCGAGCAGTACTTC
>TRBD1|TRBV9|once|TRBJ2-7
CASSVAGTGGYEQYF
TGTGCCAGCAGCGTAGCTGGGACAGGGGGCTACGAGCAGTACTTC
>TRBD1|TRBV6-5|-|TRBJ1-1
CASSYGQELLNTEAFF
TGTGCCAGCAGTTACGGACAGGAACTATTGAACACTGAAGCTTTCTTT
>-|TRBV7-9|once|TRBJ2-1
CSSRSATAHINEQFF
TGTTCCAGCAGATCAGCCACAGCCCACATCAATGAGCAGTTCTTC
>TRBD2|TRBV9|-|TRBJ2-3
CASSTTGTTTDTQYF
TGTGCCAGCAGCACGACCGGGACTACCACAGATACGCAGTATTTT
>-|TRBV7-2|-|TRBJ1-2
CASSLGGSYGYTF
TGTGCCAGCAGCTTAGGAGGGAGCTATGGCTACACCTTC
>-|TRBV6-5|-|TRBJ2-1
CASSREFLNEQFF
TGTGCCAGCAGTCGGGAGTTCCTCAATGAGCAGTTCTTC
>TRBD1|TRBV12-5|-|TRBJ1-5
CASGRGQGDLNQPQHF
TGTGCTAGTGGTAGAGGACAGGGGGATTTAAATCAGCCCCAGCATTTT
>-|TRBV2|-|TRBJ2-1
CASGGGNEQFF
TGTGCCAGCGGGGGAGGAAATGAGCAGTTCTTC
>-|TRBV9|-|TRBJ2-1
CASEGSSGQFF
TGTGCTTCAGAGGGTAGCTCGGGGCAGTTCTTC
>-|TRBV10-3|-|TRBJ1-1
CAAGGASEAFF
TGTGCTGCGGGGGGGGCCTCTGAAGCTTTCTTT
>-|TRBV5-1|once|TRBJ2-7
CASSGSGADYEQYF
TGCGCCAGCAGCGGTTCAGGGGCTGATTACGAGCAGTACTTC